These 24 T cell receptor beta chains share one sample of origin, sequenced in a study of control samples from healthy donors and cancer patients. Profiled with immunoSEQ multiplex PCR; TCRdb holds only in-frame clones, not every one. The data show approximately 130,000 clones, with approximately 88% seen just once and roughly 43% held by the top ten. Sequenced sample: blood. The receptors originated from a man aged 45-65 years in good health.

V gene TRBV9 combines with J gene TRBJ2-7; a possible D gene is TRBD2 (6 bases). CDR3 size: 13 residues. Trimming took 7 bases from V and 2 from J, leaving 13 bases between them. Germline loops: CDR1 SGDLS, CDR2 YYNGEE. The CDR3 protein is CASGGSYPYEQYF. The CDR3 DNA follows: TGTGCCAGCGGAGGGTCCTATCCCTACGAGCAGTACTTC.

This clone appeared a few times. The chain has TRBV3-1 (or the pseudogene TRBV3-2) and TRBJ2-7; 10 bases are shared with TRBD2. J was trimmed by 2 bases and V by 4 bases; bases with no gene match: 11. The V gene's germline CDR1 is LGHDT and CDR2 YNNKEL (reference sequence). This CDR3 has 17 residues. DNA for the CDR3: TGTGCCAGCAGCCCCTTTAGCGGGGGGCGCCCTACCTACGAGCAGTACTTC. This translates into CASSPFSGGRPTYEQYF.

This sequence joins TRBV28 and TRBJ1-1; tentatively, D is TRBD1 (6 bases). The CDR3 totals 17 residues. V was pared by 6 bases and J by 0 bases, with 20 bases between. Germline V gene sequence: CDR1 MDHEN, CDR2 SYDVKM. The CDR3 region is CASSPRGLVWMNTEAFF. The CDR3 region has the DNA TGTGCCAGCAGCCCCAGGGGCTTAGTCTGGATGAACACTGAAGCTTTCTTT. Using reference TRBV28 and TRBJ1-1 for the parts outside the CDR3, the full variable domain is DVKVTQSSRYLVKRTGEKVFLECVQDMDHENMFWYRQDPGLGLRLIYFSYDVKMKEKGDIPEGYSVSREKKERFSLILESASTNQTSMYLCASSPRGLVWMNTEAFFGQGTRLTVV.

This clone is a singleton in its sample. The chain carries TRBV6-5 and TRBJ1-2; 9 bases agree with TRBD1. Germline V gene sequence: CDR1 MNHEY, CDR2 SVGAGI. Unmatched junction bases numbered 9, after V lost 0 bases and J lost 7 bases. The CDR3 runs 16 residues. The CDR3 nucleotides are TGTGCCAGCAGTTACTCGATTGCGGGGGGACAGGGTGGCTACACCTTC. Its protein is CASSYSIAGGQGGYTF.

The chain joins TRBV19 to TRBJ1-5; no definite D call. This CDR3 is built from 15 residues. The V gene's germline CDR1 is LNHDA and CDR2 SQIVND (reference sequence). Trimming pared 4 bases from V and 0 bases from J, leaving 10 bases between. The CDR3 is CASSTTVNSNQPQHF. The CDR3 nucleotides are TGTGCCAGTAGTACCACAGTGAATAGCAATCAGCCCCAGCATTTT.

The J gene is TRBJ1-6, the V gene TRBV10-3, with 10 bases that match TRBD1. Per the germline V gene, CDR1 is ENHRY and CDR2 is SYGVKD. CDR3 length: 16 residues. With V trimmed by 0 bases and J by 9 bases, 5 bases remained unmatched. The CDR3, as DNA: TGTGCCATCAGTGAGTCAGGGGGACAGGGGTTTTCACCCCTCCACTTT. Its translation is CAISESGGQGFSPLHF.

V is TRBV19 and J is TRBJ2-3; D possibly corresponds to TRBD1 (5 bases). The CDR3 consists of 13 residues. Germline V lookup: CDR1 LNHDA, CDR2 SQIVND (reference sequence). Between the trimmed V and J ends, which lost 3 bases and 4 bases, there was a span of 8 bases. The CDR3 DNA is TGTGCCAGTAGTATCCAGGGCCCAGATACGCAGTATTTT. It yields the protein CASSIQGPDTQYF.

This chain joins TRBV4-3 and TRBJ2-7, with no clear D. Germline-derived CDR1 and CDR2 are LGHNA and YSLEER. The CDR3 has 12 amino acids. Between the trimmed V and J ends, which lost 0 bases and 7 bases, there was a span of 7 bases. The CDR3 DNA reads TGCGCCAGCAGCCAAGAAAGAAGGGAGCAGTACTTC. Translated: CASSQERREQYF.

The genes are TRBV19 and TRBJ2-7, with D perhaps TRBD2 (6 bases). Trimming took 1 base from V and 4 from J, leaving 8 bases between them. There are 13 residues in the CDR3. CDR1 is LNHDA, CDR2 SQIVND, per germline (reference sequence). As DNA, the CDR3 is TGTGCCAGTAGTATAGGCGGACTATACGAGCAGTACTTC. Protein product: CASSIGGLYEQYF. The full variable domain, in which reference TRBV19 and TRBJ2-7 provide the parts outside the CDR3, is DGGITQSPKYLFRKEGQNVTLSCEQNLNHDAMYWYRQDPGQGLRLIYYSQIVNDFQKGDIAEGYSVSREKKESFPLTVTSAQKNPTAFYLCASSIGGLYEQYFGPGTRLTVT.

The J gene is TRBJ2-7, the V gene TRBV5-1; 8 nucleotides align to TRBD1. The CDR3 covers 15 residues. Germline CDR1 reads SGHRS; CDR2 reads YFSETQ. With V trimmed by 0 bases and J by 6 bases, 8 bases remained unmatched. The chain's CDR3 is CASSLAGTGRGEQYF. CDR3 in DNA: TGCGCCAGCAGCTTGGCCGGGACAGGACGGGGCGAGCAGTACTTC.

The rearrangement joins TRBV6-6 to TRBJ1-1; D ambiguous. CDR3 length: 15 amino acids. V dropped 0 bases and J dropped 1 base, with 9 bases sitting between them. Germline V CDR1 and CDR2: MNHNY, SVGAGI (reference sequence). The CDR3: CASSYSVGRNTEAFF. The CDR3 DNA follows: TGTGCCAGCAGTTACTCAGTAGGGAGGAACACTGAAGCTTTCTTT.

The V call is TRBV19, the J call TRBJ2-1; tentatively, D is TRBD2 (6 bases). This CDR3 comprises 14 residues. Trimming took off 9 bases at V and 7 bases at J, with 19 bases between the two ends. The germline CDR1 and CDR2 sequences are LNHDA and SQIVND (reference sequence). CDR3 sequence reads: CASSAGPVYNEQFF. The CDR3 region has the DNA TGTGCCAGCTCCGCGGGACCGGTCTATAATGAGCAGTTCTTC.

This sequence joins TRBV5-1 and TRBJ1-1, with TRBD1 matching 11 bases. Trimming took 1 base from V and 0 from J; bases not matched to a gene: 5. CDR3 length: 17 amino acids. Germline CDR1 reads SGHRS; CDR2 reads YFSETQ. For the CDR3, the DNA is TGCGCCAGCAGCTTGCGGACAGGGGGCGCGGTGAACACTGAAGCTTTCTTT. This gives the protein CASSLRTGGAVNTEAFF. Combining the CDR3 with reference TRBV5-1 and TRBJ1-1 gives the whole variable domain KAGVTQTPRYLIKTRGQQVTLSCSPISGHRSVSWYQQTPGQGLQFLFEYFSETQRNKGNFPGRFSGRQFSNSRSEMNVSTLELGDSALYLCASSLRTGGAVNTEAFFGQGTRLTVV.

The chain has TRBV12-3 or TRBV12-4 and TRBJ1-2, with D maybe TRBD1 (5 bases). V was cut by 2 bases and J by 7 bases, with 8 bases left in between. The CDR3 is 12 residues long. CDR3 in DNA: TGTGCCAGCAGTTTACCTGGGGGTGGCTACACCTTC. This translates into CASSLPGGGYTF.

In this sample, this clone turned up once. This sequence joins TRBV9 and TRBJ1-1; D call uncertain. Trimming removed 0 bases from V and 5 bases from J, with 17 bases in between. This CDR3 region has 16 residues. Germline CDR1 and CDR2: SGDLS and YYNGEE. The CDR3 DNA is TGTGCCAGCAGCGTAGCTAAGACGGGAGGAATTACTGAAGCTTTCTTT. This encodes CASSVAKTGGITEAFF.

This clone has only a few counts. The J gene is TRBJ1-3, the V gene TRBV30; 8 bases are a match to TRBD1. The CDR3 is 13 amino acids. V lost 4 bases and J lost 4; bases outside the gene matches: 3. CDR1 is GTSNPN, CDR2 SVGIG, per germline (reference sequence). The CDR3 spells CAWIPGGGNTIYF. The CDR3 region has the DNA TGTGCCTGGATACCAGGGGGCGGAAACACCATATATTTT.

V and J are TRBV5-7 and TRBJ2-7; D ambiguous. TRBV5-7 is recorded as an ORF, its role being uncertain. The CDR3 covers 12 residues. V lost 0 bases, J lost 3 bases, and 4 bases lay in between. CDR3 protein: CASSLDNYEQYF. In DNA, the CDR3 is TGTGCCAGCAGCTTGGACAACTACGAGCAGTACTTC.

J is TRBJ1-5 and V is TRBV19, with D hard to call. The CDR3 extends over 12 amino acids. Germline V CDR1 and CDR2: LNHDA, SQIVND (reference sequence). The V end lost 6 bases, the J end lost 8 bases, and 11 bases lay between the germline ends. CDR3 nucleotide sequence: TGTGCCAGTAGCTCCCTAAGGGAGCCCCAGCATTTT. Translated, it gives CASSSLREPQHF.

The V call is TRBV24-1, the J call TRBJ2-4; 8 positions match TRBD2. CDR3 length: 17 amino acids. Germline-derived CDR1 and CDR2 are KGHDR and SFDVKD. Trimming removed 0 bases from V and 0 bases from J; junction bases left unmatched: 3. The DNA of the CDR3 is TGTGCCACCAGTGATTTGCGGGGGGGAGTAGCCAAAAACATTCAGTACTTC. Translated, it gives CATSDLRGGVAKNIQYF.

The V call is TRBV18, the J call TRBJ2-7, with 9 bases lining up with TRBD1. In germline, CDR1 is KGHSH, CDR2 LQKENI. V shed 6 bases and J 7 bases; nucleotides not matched to a gene: 13. CDR3 size: 15 residues. The chain's CDR3 is CASSRTGDRGLEQYF. Here the CDR3 DNA reads TGTGCCAGCTCCCGGACAGGCGACAGGGGGTTAGAGCAGTACTTC.

V is TRBV19 and J is TRBJ2-3, with D tentatively TRBD2 (5 bases). V was trimmed by 5 bases and J by 0 bases, leaving 15 bases between them. The germline gives CDR1 LNHDA, CDR2 SQIVND (reference sequence). The CDR3 consists of 16 residues. The CDR3, as DNA: TGTGCCAGTAGTCCCTTGACGGGATATAGCACAGATACGCAGTATTTT. Its translation: CASSPLTGYSTDTQYF.

The CDR3 loop is CASSSRPASEAFF. The CDR3 bases are TGTGCCAGCAGCTCCCGACCGGCCAGTGAAGCTTTCTTT. V is TRBV7-9 and J is TRBJ1-1; D gene uncertain. Germline CDR1 SEHNR, CDR2 FQNEAQ (reference sequence). The germline V and J ends were trimmed by 4 bases and 7 bases, with 13 bases remaining between them. The CDR3 contains 13 residues.

The chain joins TRBV15 to TRBJ2-5; no clear D. Germline V CDR1 and CDR2: LNHNV, YYDKDF (reference sequence). The germline V and J ends were trimmed by 1 base and 4 bases, with 10 bases remaining between them. This CDR3 region has 14 residues. The CDR3 region is CATSRGLGGETQYF. The CDR3 DNA sequence: TGTGCCACCAGCAGAGGATTAGGTGGAGAGACCCAGTACTTC. Full variable domain (outside the CDR3, taken from reference TRBV15 and TRBJ2-5): DAMVIQNPRYQVTQFGKPVTLSCSQTLNHNVMYWYQQKSSQAPKLLFHYYDKDFNNEADTPDNFQSRRPNTSFCFLDIRSPGLGDTAMYLCATSRGLGGETQYFGPGTRLLVL.

The chain links TRBV10-3 to TRBJ1-1, with D maybe TRBD1 (5 bases). From germline, CDR1 is ENHRY and CDR2 SYGVKD. Trimming removed 0 bases at V and 2 bases at J, with 19 bases between. The CDR3 is 18 amino acids. The CDR3 DNA sequence: TGTGCCATCAGTGAGTCGCTTCTAGGACAAACCTTCAACACTGAAGCTTTCTTT. This translates into CAISESLLGQTFNTEAFF.